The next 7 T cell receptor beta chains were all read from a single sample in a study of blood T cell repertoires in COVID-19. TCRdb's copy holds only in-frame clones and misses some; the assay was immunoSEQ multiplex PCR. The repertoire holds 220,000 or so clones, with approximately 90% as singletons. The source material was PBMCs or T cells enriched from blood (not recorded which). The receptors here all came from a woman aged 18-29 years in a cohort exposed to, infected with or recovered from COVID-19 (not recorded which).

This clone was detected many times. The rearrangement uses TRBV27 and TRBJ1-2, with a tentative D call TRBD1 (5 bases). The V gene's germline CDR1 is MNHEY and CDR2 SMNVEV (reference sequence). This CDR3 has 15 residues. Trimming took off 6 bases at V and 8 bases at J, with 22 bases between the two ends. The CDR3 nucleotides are TGTGCCAGCAGAACCTCAGGACCCACCGGGGGGGGCTACACCTTC. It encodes CASRTSGPTGGGYTF.

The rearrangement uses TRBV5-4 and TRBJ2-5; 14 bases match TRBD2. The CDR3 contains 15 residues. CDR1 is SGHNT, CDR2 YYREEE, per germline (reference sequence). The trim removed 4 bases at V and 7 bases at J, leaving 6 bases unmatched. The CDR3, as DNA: TGTGCCAGCAGCCTGGGACTAGCGGGGGAAGCGACCCAGTACTTC. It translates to CASSLGLAGEATQYF.

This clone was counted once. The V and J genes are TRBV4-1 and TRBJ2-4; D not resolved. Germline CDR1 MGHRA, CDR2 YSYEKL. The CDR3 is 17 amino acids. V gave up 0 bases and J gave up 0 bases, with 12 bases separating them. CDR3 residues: CASSQDSRIIAKNIQYF. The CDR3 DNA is TGCGCCAGCAGCCAAGATTCCAGGATCATAGCCAAAAACATTCAGTACTTC.

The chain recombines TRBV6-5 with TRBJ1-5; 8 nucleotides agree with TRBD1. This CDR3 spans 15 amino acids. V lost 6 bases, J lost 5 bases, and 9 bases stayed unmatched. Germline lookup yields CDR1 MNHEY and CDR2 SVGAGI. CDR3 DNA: TGTGCCAGCAGGCAGACAGGGGCACGCCATCAGCCCCAGCATTTT. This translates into CASRQTGARHQPQHF.

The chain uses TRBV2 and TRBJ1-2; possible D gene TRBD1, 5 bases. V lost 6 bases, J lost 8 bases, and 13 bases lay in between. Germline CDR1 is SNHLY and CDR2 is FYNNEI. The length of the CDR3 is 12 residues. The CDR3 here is CASRDDRWGYTF. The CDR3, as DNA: TGTGCCAGCAGGGACGACAGATGGGGCTACACCTTC.

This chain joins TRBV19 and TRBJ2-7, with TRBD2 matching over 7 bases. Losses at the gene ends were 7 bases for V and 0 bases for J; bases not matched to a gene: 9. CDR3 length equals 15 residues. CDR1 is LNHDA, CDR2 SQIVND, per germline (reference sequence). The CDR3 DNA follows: TGTGCCAGTACCCCTAGCGGACATTCCTCCTACGAGCAGTACTTC. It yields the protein CASTPSGHSSYEQYF.

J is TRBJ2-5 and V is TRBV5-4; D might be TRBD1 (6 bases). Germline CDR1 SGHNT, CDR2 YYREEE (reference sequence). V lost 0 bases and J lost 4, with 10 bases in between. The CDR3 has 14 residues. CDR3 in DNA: TGTGCCAGCAGCTTGGCTCAGGGGACAGAGACCCAGTACTTC. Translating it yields CASSLAQGTETQYF.